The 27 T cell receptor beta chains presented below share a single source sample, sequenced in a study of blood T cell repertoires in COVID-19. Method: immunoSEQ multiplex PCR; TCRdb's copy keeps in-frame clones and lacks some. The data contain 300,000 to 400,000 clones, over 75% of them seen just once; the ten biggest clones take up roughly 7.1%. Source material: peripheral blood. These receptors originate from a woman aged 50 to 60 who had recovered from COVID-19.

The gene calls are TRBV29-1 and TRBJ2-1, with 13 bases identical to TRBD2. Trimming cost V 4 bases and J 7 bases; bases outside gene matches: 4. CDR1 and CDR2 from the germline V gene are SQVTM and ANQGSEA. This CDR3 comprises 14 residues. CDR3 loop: CSVVETSGRNEQFF. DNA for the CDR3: TGCAGCGTTGTCGAGACTAGCGGGAGGAATGAGCAGTTCTTC.

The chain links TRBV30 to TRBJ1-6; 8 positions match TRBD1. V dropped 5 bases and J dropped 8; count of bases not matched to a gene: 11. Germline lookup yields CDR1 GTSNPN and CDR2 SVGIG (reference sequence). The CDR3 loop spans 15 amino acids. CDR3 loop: CAWGAGGASYSPLHF. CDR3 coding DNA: TGTGCCTGGGGCGCAGGGGGCGCATCTTATTCACCCCTCCACTTT.

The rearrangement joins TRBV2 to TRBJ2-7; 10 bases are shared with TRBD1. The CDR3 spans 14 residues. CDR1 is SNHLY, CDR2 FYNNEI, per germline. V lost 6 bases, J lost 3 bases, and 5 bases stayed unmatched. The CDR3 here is CASRAGTGDYEQYF. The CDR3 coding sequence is TGTGCCAGCAGGGCCGGGACAGGGGACTACGAGCAGTACTTC.

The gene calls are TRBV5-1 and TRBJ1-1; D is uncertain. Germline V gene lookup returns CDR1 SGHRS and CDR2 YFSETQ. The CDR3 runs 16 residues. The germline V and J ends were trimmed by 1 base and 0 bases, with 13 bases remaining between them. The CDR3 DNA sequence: TGCGCCAGCAGCTTGAGGGAGGGCGGATTGAACACTGAAGCTTTCTTT. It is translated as CASSLREGGLNTEAFF.

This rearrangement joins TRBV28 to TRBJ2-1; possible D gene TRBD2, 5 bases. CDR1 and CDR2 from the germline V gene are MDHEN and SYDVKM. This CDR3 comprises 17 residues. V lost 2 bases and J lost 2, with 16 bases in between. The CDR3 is CASSLMGAAKTYNEQFF. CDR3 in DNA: TGTGCCAGCAGTTTAATGGGAGCGGCAAAAACCTACAATGAGCAGTTCTTC.

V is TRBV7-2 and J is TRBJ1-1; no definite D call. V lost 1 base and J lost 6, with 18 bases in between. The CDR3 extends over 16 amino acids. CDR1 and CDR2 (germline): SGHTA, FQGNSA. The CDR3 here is CASSLGPLSGAAEAFF. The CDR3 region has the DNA TGTGCCAGCAGCTTAGGGCCTTTGTCGGGTGCGGCTGAAGCTTTCTTT.

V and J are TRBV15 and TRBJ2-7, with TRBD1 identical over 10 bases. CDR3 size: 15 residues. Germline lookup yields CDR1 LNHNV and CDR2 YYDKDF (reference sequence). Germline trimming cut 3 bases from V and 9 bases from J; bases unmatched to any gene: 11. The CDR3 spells CATSRATGGGSRQYF. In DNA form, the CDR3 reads TGTGCCACCAGCAGGGCGACAGGGGGCGGGAGTCGGCAGTACTTC.

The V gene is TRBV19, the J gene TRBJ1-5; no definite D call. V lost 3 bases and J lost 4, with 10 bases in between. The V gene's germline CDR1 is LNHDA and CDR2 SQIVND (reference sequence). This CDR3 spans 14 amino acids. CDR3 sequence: CASSIAAANQPQHF. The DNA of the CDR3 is TGTGCCAGTAGTATTGCGGCAGCTAATCAGCCCCAGCATTTT.

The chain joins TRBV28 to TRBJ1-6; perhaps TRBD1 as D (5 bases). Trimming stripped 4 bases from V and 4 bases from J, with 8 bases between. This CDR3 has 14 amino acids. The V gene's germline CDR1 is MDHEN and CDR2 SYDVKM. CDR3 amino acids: CASSSGIYNSPLHF. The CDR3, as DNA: TGTGCCAGCAGTTCAGGGATTTATAATTCACCCCTCCACTTT.

CDR3 region: CASSIGQVNTGELFF. The CDR3 DNA is TGTGCCAGTAGTATAGGGCAGGTGAACACCGGGGAGCTGTTTTTT. The J gene is TRBJ2-2, the V gene TRBV19; D gene unclear. The germline V and J ends were trimmed by 1 base and 1 base, with 7 bases remaining between them. CDR1 and CDR2 (germline): LNHDA, SQIVND (reference sequence). This CDR3 is built from 15 residues.

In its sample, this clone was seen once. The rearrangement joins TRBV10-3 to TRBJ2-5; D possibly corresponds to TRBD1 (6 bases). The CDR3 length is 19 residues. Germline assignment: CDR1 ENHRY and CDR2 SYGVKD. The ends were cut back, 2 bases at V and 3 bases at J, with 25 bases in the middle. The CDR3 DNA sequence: TGTGCCATCAGTGAGCCTCCCAGGTACAGGGTTTCGACAGAAGAGACCCAGTACTTC. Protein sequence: CAISEPPRYRVSTEETQYF.

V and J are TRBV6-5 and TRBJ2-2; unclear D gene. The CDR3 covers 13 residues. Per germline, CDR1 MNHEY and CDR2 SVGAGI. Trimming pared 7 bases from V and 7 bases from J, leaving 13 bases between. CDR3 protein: CASTRSSIGELFF. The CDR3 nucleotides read TGTGCCAGCACGAGGTCAAGTATCGGGGAGCTGTTTTTT.

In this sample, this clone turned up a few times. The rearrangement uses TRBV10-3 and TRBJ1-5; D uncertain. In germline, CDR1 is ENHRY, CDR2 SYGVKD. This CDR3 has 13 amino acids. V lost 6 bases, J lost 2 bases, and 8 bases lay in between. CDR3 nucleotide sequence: TGTGCCATCAGCCCAGGTCGCAATCAGCCCCAGCATTTT. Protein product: CAISPGRNQPQHF.

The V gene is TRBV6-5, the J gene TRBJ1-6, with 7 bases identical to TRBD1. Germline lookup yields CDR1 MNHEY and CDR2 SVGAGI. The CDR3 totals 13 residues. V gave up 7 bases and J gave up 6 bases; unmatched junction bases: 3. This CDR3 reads CASNGQVNSPLHF. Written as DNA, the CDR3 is TGTGCCAGCAACGGACAGGTTAATTCACCCCTCCACTTT.

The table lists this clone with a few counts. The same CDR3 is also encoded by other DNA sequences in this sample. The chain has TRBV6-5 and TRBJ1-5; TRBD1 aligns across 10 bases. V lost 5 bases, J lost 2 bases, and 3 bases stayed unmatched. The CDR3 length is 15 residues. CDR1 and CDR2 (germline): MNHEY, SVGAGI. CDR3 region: CASSQTGGGNQPQHF. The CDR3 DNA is TGTGCCAGCAGTCAGACAGGGGGCGGCAATCAGCCCCAGCATTTT.

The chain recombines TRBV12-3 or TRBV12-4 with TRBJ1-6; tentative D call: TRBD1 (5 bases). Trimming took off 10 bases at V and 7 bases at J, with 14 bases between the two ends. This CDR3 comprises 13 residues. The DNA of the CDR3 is TGTGCCACCAGCGGGGGAGGCAATTCACCCCTCCACTTT. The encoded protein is CATSGGGNSPLHF.

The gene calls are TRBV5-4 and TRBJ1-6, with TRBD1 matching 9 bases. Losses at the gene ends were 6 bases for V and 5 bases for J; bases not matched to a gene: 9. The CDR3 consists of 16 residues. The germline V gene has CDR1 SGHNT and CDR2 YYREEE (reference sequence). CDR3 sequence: CASTTEQGANNSPLHF. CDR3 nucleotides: TGTGCCAGCACCACTGAACAGGGGGCGAATAATTCACCCCTCCACTTT.

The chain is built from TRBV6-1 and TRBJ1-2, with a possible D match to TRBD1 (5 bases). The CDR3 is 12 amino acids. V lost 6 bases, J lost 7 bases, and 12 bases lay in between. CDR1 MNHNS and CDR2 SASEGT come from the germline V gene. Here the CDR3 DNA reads TGTGCCAGCAGCGCTCGGGGGGGTGGCTACACCTTC. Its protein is CASSARGGGYTF.

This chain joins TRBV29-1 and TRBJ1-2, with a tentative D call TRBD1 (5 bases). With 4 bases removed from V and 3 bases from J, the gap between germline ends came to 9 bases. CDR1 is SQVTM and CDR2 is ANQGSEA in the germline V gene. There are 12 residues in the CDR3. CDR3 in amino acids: CSVVGGDYGYTF. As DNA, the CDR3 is TGCAGCGTTGTTGGGGGGGACTATGGCTACACCTTC.

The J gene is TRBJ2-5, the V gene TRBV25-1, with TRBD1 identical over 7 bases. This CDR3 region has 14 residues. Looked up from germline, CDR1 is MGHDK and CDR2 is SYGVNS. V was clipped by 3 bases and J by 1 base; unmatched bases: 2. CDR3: CASSDGTVQETQYF. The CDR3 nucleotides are TGTGCCAGCAGTGACGGGACAGTCCAAGAGACCCAGTACTTC.

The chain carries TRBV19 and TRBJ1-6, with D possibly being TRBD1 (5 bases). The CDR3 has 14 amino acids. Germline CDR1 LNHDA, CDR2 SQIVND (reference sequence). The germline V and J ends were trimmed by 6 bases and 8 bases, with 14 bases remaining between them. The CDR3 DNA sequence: TGTGCCAGTAGCCCCCAGGGATTGGATTCACCCCTCCACTTT. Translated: CASSPQGLDSPLHF.

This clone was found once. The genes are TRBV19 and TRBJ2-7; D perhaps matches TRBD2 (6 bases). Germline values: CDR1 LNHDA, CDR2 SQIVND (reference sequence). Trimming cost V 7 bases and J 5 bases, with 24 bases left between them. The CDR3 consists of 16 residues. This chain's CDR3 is CASTSTWGVPLDEQYF. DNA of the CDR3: TGTGCCAGTACCTCGACCTGGGGGGTTCCCCTCGACGAGCAGTACTTC.

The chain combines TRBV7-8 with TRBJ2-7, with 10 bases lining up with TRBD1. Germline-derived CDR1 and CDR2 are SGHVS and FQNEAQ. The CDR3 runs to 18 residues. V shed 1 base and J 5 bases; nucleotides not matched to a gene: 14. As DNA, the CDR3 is TGTGCCAGCAGCTTAGTAGCCGCCGGGACAGGGGAGGGCGACGAGCAGTACTTC. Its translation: CASSLVAAGTGEGDEQYF. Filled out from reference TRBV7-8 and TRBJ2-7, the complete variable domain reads GAGVSQSPRYKVAKRGQDVALRCDPISGHVSLFWYQQALGQGPEFLTYFQNEAQLDKSGLPSDRFFAERPEGSVSTLKIQRTQQEDSAVYLCASSLVAAGTGEGDEQYFGPGTRLTVT.

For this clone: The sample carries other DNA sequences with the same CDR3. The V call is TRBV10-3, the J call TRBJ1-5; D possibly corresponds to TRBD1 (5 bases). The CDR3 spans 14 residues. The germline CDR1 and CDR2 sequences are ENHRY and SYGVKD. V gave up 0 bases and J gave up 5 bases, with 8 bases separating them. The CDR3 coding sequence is TGTGCCATCAGTGAGTCGAAAGGGGATCAGCCCCAGCATTTT. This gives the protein CAISESKGDQPQHF.

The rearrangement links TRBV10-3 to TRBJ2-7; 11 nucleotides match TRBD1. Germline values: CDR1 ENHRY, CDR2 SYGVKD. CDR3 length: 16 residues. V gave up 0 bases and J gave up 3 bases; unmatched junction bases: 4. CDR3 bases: TGTGCCATCAGTGAGTCGCTTGGGACAGGGGGCTACGAGCAGTACTTC. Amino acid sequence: CAISESLGTGGYEQYF.

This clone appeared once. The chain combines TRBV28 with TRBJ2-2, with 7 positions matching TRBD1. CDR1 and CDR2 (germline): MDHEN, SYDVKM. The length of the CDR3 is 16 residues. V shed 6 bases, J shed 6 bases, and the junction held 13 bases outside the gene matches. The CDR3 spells CASRMSGQSKAGELFF. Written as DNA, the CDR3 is TGTGCCAGCAGGATGTCGGGACAGTCAAAAGCCGGGGAGCTGTTTTTT. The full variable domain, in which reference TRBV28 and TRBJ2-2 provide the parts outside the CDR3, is DVKVTQSSRYLVKRTGEKVFLECVQDMDHENMFWYRQDPGLGLRLIYFSYDVKMKEKGDIPEGYSVSREKKERFSLILESASTNQTSMYLCASRMSGQSKAGELFFGEGSRLTVL.

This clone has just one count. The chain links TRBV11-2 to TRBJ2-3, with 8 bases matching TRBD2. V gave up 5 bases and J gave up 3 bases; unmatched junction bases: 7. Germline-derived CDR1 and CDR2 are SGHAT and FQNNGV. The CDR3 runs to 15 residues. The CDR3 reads CASSPGGTRTDTQYF. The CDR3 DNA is TGTGCCAGCAGCCCAGGAGGGACTAGGACAGATACGCAGTATTTT.